What follows are 21 T cell receptor beta chains derived from one specimen sequenced in a study of T cell responses to AZD1222 COVID-19 vaccine. The method was immunoSEQ multiplex PCR; TCRdb's version includes in-frame clones alone and lacks a portion of them. This table holds around 100,000 clones, 84% found once. The sample consisted of peripheral blood, taken on day 0 of AZD1222 vaccination. These receptors all come from an adult in good health.

This clone was found once. One end of the junction is discordant with germline, which a read error may explain. V is TRBV7-7 and J is TRBJ2-5; D might be TRBD2 (5 bases). This CDR3 comprises 13 residues. CDR1 SSHAT and CDR2 FNYEAQ come from the germline V gene (reference sequence). The CDR3 DNA sequence: TGTGCTAGCAGTACGGGCCCCGGAGGCACCCAGTACTTC. It specifies CASSTGPGGTQYF.

The CDR3 here is CASSSTDSTNTEAFF. CDR3 bases: TGTGCCAGCAGCTCCACTGACAGCACGAACACTGAAGCTTTCTTT. The chain has TRBV7-6 and TRBJ1-1; tentatively, D is TRBD1 (5 bases). V was pared by 4 bases and J by 1 base, with 13 bases between. Germline V gene lookup returns CDR1 SGHVS and CDR2 FNYEAQ. The CDR3 consists of 15 residues.

This clone was observed a handful of times. The rearrangement uses TRBV6-2 or TRBV6-3 and TRBJ1-3; 7 bases line up with TRBD1. CDR3 size: 16 residues. In germline, CDR1 is MNHEY, CDR2 SVGEGT. V dropped 4 bases and J dropped 0; count of bases not matched to a gene: 6. CDR3 amino acids: CASSWSGTVSGNTIYF. The CDR3 nucleotides are TGTGCCAGCAGTTGGTCCGGGACAGTCTCTGGAAACACCATATATTTT.

The chain employs TRBV4-1 and TRBJ1-2; 9 nucleotides align to TRBD1. The J segment lost 5 bases and the V segment lost 1 base, leaving 5 bases of the junction unmatched. Germline assignment: CDR1 MGHRA and CDR2 YSYEKL. This CDR3 contains 15 residues. CDR3 loop: CASSQVQGAGYGYTF. As DNA, the CDR3 is TGCGCCAGCAGCCAAGTACAGGGGGCTGGATATGGCTACACCTTC.

V and J are TRBV5-1 and TRBJ2-2, with 10 nucleotides matching TRBD1. The ends lost 9 bases at V and 7 bases at J; junction bases unmatched: 15. The CDR3 is 16 residues long. Germline assignment: CDR1 SGHRS and CDR2 YFSETQ. The DNA for the CDR3 is TGCGCCACCCAAACAGGACAGGGGGATTTATACGGGGAGCTGTTTTTT. This codes for CATQTGQGDLYGELFF. Full variable domain (remainder filled in from reference TRBV5-1 and TRBJ2-2): KAGVTQTPRYLIKTRGQQVTLSCSPISGHRSVSWYQQTPGQGLQFLFEYFSETQRNKGNFPGRFSGRQFSNSRSEMNVSTLELGDSALYLCATQTGQGDLYGELFFGEGSRLTVL.

This chain links TRBV19 with TRBJ1-6; 8 bases match TRBD1. This CDR3 region has 15 residues. Per the germline V gene, CDR1 is LNHDA and CDR2 is SQIVND (reference sequence). Germline trimming cut 3 bases from V and 9 bases from J; bases unmatched to any gene: 7. CDR3 coding DNA: TGTGCCAGTAGTATTGGACAGGGAGTAGGTTCACCCCTCCACTTT. It yields the protein CASSIGQGVGSPLHF.

J is TRBJ2-7 and V is TRBV6-5; weak D call: TRBD1 (5 bases). Germline V lookup: CDR1 MNHEY, CDR2 SVGAGI. The CDR3 length is 15 residues. V shed 5 bases and J shed 0 bases, with 14 bases lying between them. The CDR3 reads CASSKFRAFSYEQYF. CDR3 DNA sequence: TGTGCCAGCAGTAAATTCAGGGCTTTCTCCTACGAGCAGTACTTC.

The chain recombines TRBV2 with TRBJ1-6, with D possibly being TRBD1 (6 bases). Trimming pared 4 bases from V and 11 bases from J, leaving 18 bases between. The CDR3 runs 15 residues. Germline assignment: CDR1 SNHLY and CDR2 FYNNEI. The CDR3 DNA sequence: TGTGCCAGCAGTGGGTCCGGACAGCGAGTAGCACCCCTCCACTTT. It codes for CASSGSGQRVAPLHF.

J is TRBJ1-3 and V is TRBV6-5; no definite D call. Trimming pared 10 bases from V and 0 bases from J, leaving 7 bases between. The CDR3 is 12 residues long. CDR1 and CDR2 (germline): MNHEY, SVGAGI. CDR3 DNA: TGTGCCACCCAGACCTCTGGAAACACCATATATTTT. As protein: CATQTSGNTIYF.

This rearrangement joins TRBV14 to TRBJ1-1; a possible D gene is TRBD1 (6 bases). This CDR3 is 14 amino acids long. Germline values: CDR1 SGHDN, CDR2 FVKESK. With 7 bases removed from V and 4 bases from J, the gap between germline ends came to 16 bases. The CDR3 DNA reads TGTGCCAGCAACCGCGGACAGCCAGGCACTGAAGCTTTCTTT. This sequence encodes CASNRGQPGTEAFF.

This clone was seen only a few times. V gene TRBV28 combines with J gene TRBJ2-7; no definite D call. Germline CDR1 is MDHEN and CDR2 is SYDVKM. The CDR3 length is 15 residues. Trimming took 3 bases from V and 2 from J, leaving 14 bases between them. Written as DNA, the CDR3 is TGTGCCAGCAGTTTGCAGGATCGGTATACCTACGAGCAGTACTTC. This codes for CASSLQDRYTYEQYF.

The chain links TRBV27 to TRBJ1-2; 9 bases are a match to TRBD1. The CDR3 contains 14 residues. The J segment lost 8 bases and the V segment lost 2 bases, leaving 6 bases of the junction unmatched. From germline, CDR1 is MNHEY and CDR2 SMNVEV (reference sequence). CDR3 in amino acids: CASSLDRGGGGYTF. CDR3 DNA: TGTGCCAGCAGTTTAGACAGGGGGGGAGGAGGCTACACCTTC.

The chain employs TRBV19 and TRBJ1-2; 10 nucleotides agree with TRBD1. There are 16 residues in the CDR3. Germline loops: CDR1 LNHDA, CDR2 SQIVND (reference sequence). With 0 bases clipped from V and 0 bases from J, the junction kept 1 base outside the gene matches. The CDR3 is CASSIEGQGPNYGYTF. The CDR3 DNA reads as TGTGCCAGTAGTATAGAGGGACAGGGGCCTAACTATGGCTACACCTTC. The whole variable domain, filled in from reference TRBV19 and TRBJ1-2, reads DGGITQSPKYLFRKEGQNVTLSCEQNLNHDAMYWYRQDPGQGLRLIYYSQIVNDFQKGDIAEGYSVSREKKESFPLTVTSAQKNPTAFYLCASSIEGQGPNYGYTFGSGTRLTVV.

V is TRBV7-9 and J is TRBJ1-5, with 7 bases identical to TRBD1. Germline V gives CDR1 SEHNR, CDR2 FQNEAQ (reference sequence). Trimming removed 4 bases from V and 6 bases from J; junction bases left unmatched: 6. The CDR3 spans 14 residues. The CDR3 sequence: CASSSDRDGQPQHF. The CDR3 nucleotides are TGTGCCAGCAGCTCCGACAGGGACGGTCAGCCCCAGCATTTT.

The chain combines TRBV5-1 with TRBJ1-2, with 8 bases fitting TRBD1. The germline CDR1 and CDR2 sequences are SGHRS and YFSETQ. V was pared by 2 bases and J by 4 bases, with 4 bases of the junction left unmatched. CDR3 length: 14 residues. CDR3 nucleotide sequence: TGCGCCAGCAGCTTCGGACAGGGAACCTATGGCTACACCTTC. This gives the protein CASSFGQGTYGYTF.

V and J are TRBV11-3 and TRBJ1-2; D uncertain. The CDR3 totals 13 residues. Trimming stripped 5 bases from V and 8 bases from J, with 15 bases between. Germline V gene data show CDR1 as SGHNT and CDR2 as YENEEA. The CDR3 spells CASSALGSRGYTF. CDR3 DNA: TGTGCCAGCAGCGCCCTCGGGAGCCGGGGCTACACCTTC. Complete variable domain (other parts from reference TRBV11-3 and TRBJ1-2): EAGVVQSPRYKIIEKKQPVAFWCNPISGHNTLYWYLQNLGQGPELLIRYENEEAVDDSQLPKDRFSAERLKGVDSTLKIQPAELGDSAVYLCASSALGSRGYTFGSGTRLTVV.

CDR3 DNA sequence: TGCAGCGTTGAACTTGAACAAAGCTATGGCTACACCTTC. It yields the protein CSVELEQSYGYTF. V is TRBV29-1 and J is TRBJ1-2, with D hard to call. From germline, CDR1 is SQVTM and CDR2 ANQGSEA. Trimming shortened V by 2 bases and J by 4 bases, and 11 bases separated the two germline ends. The CDR3 runs to 13 residues. Looking up the rest from reference TRBV29-1 and TRBJ1-2 gives the full variable domain: SAVISQKPSRDICQRGTSLTIQCQVDSQVTMMFWYRQQPGQSLTLIATANQGSEATYESGFVIDKFPISRPNLTFSTLTVSNMSPEDSSIYLCSVELEQSYGYTFGSGTRLTVV.

The J gene is TRBJ1-6, the V gene TRBV6-5; D remains unclear. The CDR3 spans 12 residues. Per the germline V gene, CDR1 is MNHEY and CDR2 is SVGAGI. The V end lost 9 bases, the J end lost 7 bases, and 10 bases lay between the germline ends. The CDR3 DNA is TGTGCCAGTGCCCCGGGAAATTCACCCCTCCACTTT. Translated: CASAPGNSPLHF.

This chain links TRBV7-2 with TRBJ2-3; 7 bases map to TRBD1. V shed 5 bases and J 0 bases; nucleotides not matched to a gene: 5. Per the germline V gene, CDR1 is SGHTA and CDR2 is FQGNSA. The CDR3 totals 15 residues. The CDR3 protein is CASSVPGQSTDTQYF. The CDR3 DNA sequence: TGTGCCAGCAGCGTCCCGGGACAGAGCACAGATACGCAGTATTTT.

The chain employs TRBV29-1 and TRBJ2-7; 9 bases match TRBD1. V lost 1 base and J lost 4; bases outside the gene matches: 14. The CDR3 totals 17 residues. Germline-derived CDR1 and CDR2 are SQVTM and ANQGSEA. CDR3: CSVEGPTVGQGAYEQYF. DNA of the CDR3: TGCAGCGTTGAAGGTCCGACCGTGGGACAGGGAGCTTACGAGCAGTACTTC.

This clone was recorded a few times. Other DNA sequences of this sample code for an identical CDR3. The chain joins TRBV7-2 to TRBJ2-3; 11 positions agree with TRBD2. J gave up 6 bases and V 5 bases, and 7 bases lay outside the gene matches. This CDR3 is built from 15 residues. Looked up from germline, CDR1 is SGHTA and CDR2 is FQGNSA. CDR3 region: CASSLILAGGDTQYF. CDR3 DNA sequence: TGTGCCAGCAGCCTAATCCTAGCGGGGGGCGATACGCAGTATTTT.